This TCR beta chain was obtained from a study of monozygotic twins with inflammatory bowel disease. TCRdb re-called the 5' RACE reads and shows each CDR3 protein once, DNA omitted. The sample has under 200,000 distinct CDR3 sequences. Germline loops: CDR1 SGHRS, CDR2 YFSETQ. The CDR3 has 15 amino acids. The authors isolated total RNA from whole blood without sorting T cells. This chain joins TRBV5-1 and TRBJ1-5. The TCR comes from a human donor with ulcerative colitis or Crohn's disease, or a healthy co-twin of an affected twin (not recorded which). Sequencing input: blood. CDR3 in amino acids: CASSLAGNSNQPQHF.